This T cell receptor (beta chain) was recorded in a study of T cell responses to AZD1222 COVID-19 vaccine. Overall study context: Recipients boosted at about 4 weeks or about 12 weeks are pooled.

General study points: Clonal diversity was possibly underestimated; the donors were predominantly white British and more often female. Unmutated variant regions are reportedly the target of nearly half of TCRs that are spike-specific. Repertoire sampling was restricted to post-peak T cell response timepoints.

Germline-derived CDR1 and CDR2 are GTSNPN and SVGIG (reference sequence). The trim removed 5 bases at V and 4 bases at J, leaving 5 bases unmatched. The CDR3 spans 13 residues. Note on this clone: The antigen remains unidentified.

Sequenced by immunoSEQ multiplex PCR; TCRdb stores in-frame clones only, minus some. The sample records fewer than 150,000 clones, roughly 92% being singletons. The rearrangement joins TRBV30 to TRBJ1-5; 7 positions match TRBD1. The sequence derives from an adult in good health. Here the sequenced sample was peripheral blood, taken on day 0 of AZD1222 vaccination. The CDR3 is CAWADRSNQPQHF. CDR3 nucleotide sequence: TGTGCCTGGGCGGACAGGTCGAATCAGCCCCAGCATTTT.